These T cell receptor beta chains were read from a single sample in a study of PD-L1 blockade in urothelial cancer. Profiled with immunoSEQ multiplex PCR; TCRdb holds only in-frame clones, not every one. The table includes approximately 86,000 clones, approximately 86% detected once. Sequencing was performed on PBMCs, taken around atezolizumab (anti-PD-L1) treatment. The receptor set was obtained from a man in his forties or fifties with urothelial cancer. CDR3s leave out the opening cysteine and the closing phenylalanine or tryptophan. Not every row has a clone size; where given, it reads once, few, many or a size class.

NA TRBV15 ATSREEPGLSYNEQF
NA TRBV5-5 ASSLNTGELF
NA TRBV19 ASRGTGGSEKLF
NA TRBV19 ASSIGGALAGGTEQF
once TRBV27 ASSLSPGRQGYEQY
NA TRBV18 ASSPGQENTEAF
NA TRBV5-1 ASSSRRGGSSIQY
once TRBV10-3 AISDGASGSRGYEQY
NA TRBV5-1 ASSLLARGADTEAF
NA TRBV11-2 ASSLEDSATNEKLF
NA TRBV28 ASSFESRGGEQY
NA TRBV29-1 SVAKTGIETQY
few TRBV5-6 ASSSGVPLSYEQY
NA TRBV7-3 ASRDLGSGELF
NA TRBV30 AWSVTRGQETQY
NA TRBV28 ASQRSPGSYEQY
NA TRBV6-5 ASSPQGAGSEKLF
NA TRBV4-2 ASSPWTSGATDTQY
NA TRBV4-1 ASSQGHTGGSDTQY
NA TRBV18 ASSPATKMDTIY
NA TRBV15 ATNKDRVDEKLF
NA TRBV19 ASSINREVEDTIY
NA TRBV19 ASSTGGSDEKLF
NA TRBV6-5 ASSYSIFGEKLF
NA TRBV6-1 ASSARTDTYGYT
once TRBV7-2 ASSFNSYEQY
NA TRBV5-6 ASSSLTGVNTEAF
NA TRBV6-6 ASSLVSEGRT
NA TRBV19 ASSISAAPGELF
NA TRBV9 ASSTSRTGQNSSNQPQH
NA TRBV6-1 ASSATVKNEQF
NA TRBV14 ASSPSSGSSREQY
NA TRBV9 ASSVGSLISTDTQY
NA TRBV28 ASSITGGKGYT
few TRBV27 ASSQTPRGVGGYT
NA TRBV30 AWSGRVRVNTEAF
NA TRBV18 ASSPRGRAITEAF
NA TRBV7-3 ASSPDSNNEQF
few TRBV6-6 ASSYSGPQGTQPQH
NA TRBV6-6 ASSYTDRAPGKAF
NA TRBV4-3 ASSQLAGGNNEQF
few TRBV19 ASSPLGRRYDTGELF
few TRBV5-1 ASSSRDRGSDTQY
NA TRBV7-3 ASSSKAGGDNEQF
once TRBV2 ASSVGRDETQY
NA TRBV5-6 ASSYSFSVLENTEAF
NA TRBV2 ASKAGQAYYNEQF
few TRBV27 ASRPRGGATINEQF
NA TRBV7-6 ASSLDRSRPLLT
few TRBV28 ASSSDRVRGNQPQH
NA TRBV25-1 ASSGTPGQGFTNEKLF